The 2 T cell receptor beta chains in this list originate from one sample, sequenced in a study of CD8+CD57+ T cells in acquired aplastic anemia. Genomic DNA, the template, was used for profiling of the TCR beta VDJ and CDR3. In TCRdb, the reads were re-called with MiXCR into one record per CDR3 protein. The top ten clones hold roughly 8.9% of a sample with around 140,000 distinct CDR3 sequences, 41% of them seen once. Input material: sorted CD4+, CD8+, or CD8+CD57+ T cells (not recorded which) from PBMCs. Receptors originate from a human donor in good health, serving as a control.

This clonotype came up a few times. This chain links TRBV18 with TRBJ1-2, with 8 bases lining up with TRBD1. In germline, CDR1 is KGHSH, CDR2 LQKENI. The CDR3 contains 15 residues. The V gene end was trimmed by 2 bases and the J gene end by 6 bases; junction bases not matched to a gene: 8. CDR3 in DNA: TGTGCCAGCTCACCAGTGACAGGGGTTGGTAATGGCTACACCTTC. As protein: CASSPVTGVGNGYTF.

The rearrangement uses TRBV5-1 and TRBJ2-7; TRBD2 matches at 9 bases. This CDR3 is 14 amino acids long. Per germline, CDR1 SGHRS and CDR2 YFSETQ. Germline trimming cut 4 bases from V and 3 bases from J; bases unmatched to any gene: 5. The CDR3 sequence is CASSQTSGSYEQYF. The CDR3 region has the DNA TGCGCCAGCAGCCAGACTAGCGGAAGCTACGAGCAGTACTTC.